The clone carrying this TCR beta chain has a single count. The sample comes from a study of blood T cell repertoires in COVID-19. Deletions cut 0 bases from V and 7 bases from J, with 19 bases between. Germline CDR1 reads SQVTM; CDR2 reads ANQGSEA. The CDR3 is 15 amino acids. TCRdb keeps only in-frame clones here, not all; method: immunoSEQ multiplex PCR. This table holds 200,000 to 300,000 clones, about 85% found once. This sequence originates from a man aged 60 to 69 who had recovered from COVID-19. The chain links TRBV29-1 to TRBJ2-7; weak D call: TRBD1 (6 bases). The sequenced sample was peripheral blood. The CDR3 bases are TGCAGCGTTGAAGATCAACAGGGCGCAAAAGGAGAGCAGTACTTC. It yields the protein CSVEDQQGAKGEQYF.